The table lists the clone carrying this T cell receptor beta chain with a few counts. The antigen is undetermined. V shed 2 bases and J 5 bases; nucleotides not matched to a gene: 4. The CDR3 has 16 amino acids. The germline V gene has CDR1 MNHEY and CDR2 SVGAGI. With 60 Vbeta and 13 Jbeta primers, the PCR was carried out. Generated by immunoSEQ multiplex PCR, the TCRdb table keeps only in-frame clones and is missing some. The repertoire has about 130,000 clones, 70% to 85% of them found once; the top ten carry approximately 3%. This sample is part of a study of cytomegalovirus exposure and HLA in healthy donors. Regarding the study as a whole: Presence/absence analyses rested on an assumption that sequencing depth was roughly uniform across donors.

The specimen was PBMCs. This TCR derives from a boy aged 2 to 10 in good health and CMV-seronegative. The V call is TRBV6-5, the J call TRBJ2-3, with TRBD2 identical over 13 bases. The CDR3 sequence: CASSYGLAGVVDTQYF. CDR3 DNA sequence: TGTGCCAGCAGTTACGGACTAGCGGGAGTTGTAGATACGCAGTATTTT.